Given below is one T cell receptor beta chain in context. Antigen unknown. The data were obtained in a study of T-cell memory formation after mild COVID-19. Across the whole study: Each donor largely had its own TCR clusters.

The CDR3 consists of 13 residues. In germline, CDR1 is ENHRY, CDR2 SYGVKD. The V end lost 4 bases, the J end lost 7 bases, and 13 bases lay between the germline ends. TCRdb reanalysed the 5' RACE reads using MiXCR and keeps one entry per CDR3 protein. The table includes some 340,000 distinct CDR3 sequences, about an eighth detected once. Study observations and caveats: Most CD4+ clones that shrank were in CM and EM, while CD8+ ones turned up in EMRA.

The V and J genes are TRBV10-3 and TRBJ1-2; D gene unclear. The sample consisted of PBMCs or a T cell subset sorted from them (not recorded which). The sequence derives from a man younger than 35 who had mild COVID-19 (a few samples of this study predate the infection). Cell type and time point are not known. The CDR3 region has the DNA TGTGCCATCAGTGGGGCGGAGTTGGGTGGCTACACCTTC. This codes for CAISGAELGGYTF.